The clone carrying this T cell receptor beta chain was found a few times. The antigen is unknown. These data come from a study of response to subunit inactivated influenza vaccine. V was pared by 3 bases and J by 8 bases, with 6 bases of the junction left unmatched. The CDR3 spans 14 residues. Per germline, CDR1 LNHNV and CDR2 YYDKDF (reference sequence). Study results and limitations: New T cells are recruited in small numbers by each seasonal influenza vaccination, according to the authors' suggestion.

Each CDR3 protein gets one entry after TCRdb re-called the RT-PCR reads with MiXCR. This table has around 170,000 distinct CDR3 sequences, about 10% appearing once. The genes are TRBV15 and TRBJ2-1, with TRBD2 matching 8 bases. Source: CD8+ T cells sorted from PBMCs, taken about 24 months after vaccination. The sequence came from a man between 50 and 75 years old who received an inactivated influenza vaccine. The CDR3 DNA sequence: TGTGCCACCAGCAGTAGCGGGGTGGGCTATGAGCAGTTCTTC. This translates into CATSSSGVGYEQFF.